This T cell receptor beta chain derives from a study of cytomegalovirus exposure and HLA in healthy donors. It was with 60 Vbeta and 13 Jbeta primers that the PCR ran. Clones were sequenced by immunoSEQ multiplex PCR, and TCRdb holds only the in-frame ones, with some missing. In the table there are about 110,000 clones, over 70% of which are singletons. Trimming took 2 bases from V and 2 from J, leaving 8 bases between them. The length of the CDR3 is 13 residues. Looked up from germline, CDR1 is SGDLS and CDR2 is YYNGEE. Sequences were obtained from PBMCs. The sequence was obtained from a female donor in good health and CMV-seronegative. This chain uses TRBV9 with TRBJ2-7; unclear D gene. The CDR3 sequence is CASSVGITYEQYF. The CDR3 DNA is TGTGCCAGCAGCGTGGGCATTACCTACGAGCAGTACTTC.